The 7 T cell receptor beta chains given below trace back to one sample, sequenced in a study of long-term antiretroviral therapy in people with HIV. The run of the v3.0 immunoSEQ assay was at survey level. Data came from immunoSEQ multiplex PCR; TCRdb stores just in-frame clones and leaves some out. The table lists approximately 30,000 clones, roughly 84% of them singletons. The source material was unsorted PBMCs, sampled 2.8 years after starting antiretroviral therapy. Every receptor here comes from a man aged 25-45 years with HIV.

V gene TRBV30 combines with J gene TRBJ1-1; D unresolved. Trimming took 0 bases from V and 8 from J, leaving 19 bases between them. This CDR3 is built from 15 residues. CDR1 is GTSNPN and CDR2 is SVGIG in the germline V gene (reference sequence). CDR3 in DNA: TGTGCCTGGAGTGTACCGGAGATCGGCCATTTAGAAGCTTTCTTT. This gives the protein CAWSVPEIGHLEAFF.

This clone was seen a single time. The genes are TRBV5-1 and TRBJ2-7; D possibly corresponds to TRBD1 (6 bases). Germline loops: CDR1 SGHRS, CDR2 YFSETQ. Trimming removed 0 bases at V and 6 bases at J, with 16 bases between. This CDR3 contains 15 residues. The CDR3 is CASSLGDRNWGEQYF. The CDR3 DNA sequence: TGCGCCAGCAGCTTGGGTGACAGGAATTGGGGCGAGCAGTACTTC.

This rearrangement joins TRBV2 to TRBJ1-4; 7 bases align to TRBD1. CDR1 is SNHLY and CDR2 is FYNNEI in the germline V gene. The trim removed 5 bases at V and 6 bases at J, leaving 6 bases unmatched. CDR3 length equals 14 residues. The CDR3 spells CASSQGVSHEKLFF. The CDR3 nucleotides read TGTGCCAGCAGTCAGGGGGTTTCCCATGAAAAACTGTTTTTT.

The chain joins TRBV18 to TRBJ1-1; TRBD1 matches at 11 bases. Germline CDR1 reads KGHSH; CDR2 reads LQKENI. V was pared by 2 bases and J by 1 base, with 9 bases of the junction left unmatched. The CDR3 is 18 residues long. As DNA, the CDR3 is TGTGCCAGCTCACCATTCCCGGGACAGGGGGGGAAGAACACTGAAGCTTTCTTT. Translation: CASSPFPGQGGKNTEAFF. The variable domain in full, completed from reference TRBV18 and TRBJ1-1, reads NAGVMQNPRHLVRRRGQEARLRCSPMKGHSHVYWYRQLPEEGLKFMVYLQKENIIDESGMPKERFSAEFPKEGPSILRIQQVVRGDSAAYFCASSPFPGQGGKNTEAFFGQGTRLTVV.

The CDR3 loop is CASSERWQGTYEQYF. The DNA of the CDR3 is TGTGCCAGCAGTGAAAGGTGGCAGGGGACCTACGAGCAGTACTTC. The chain combines TRBV6-1 with TRBJ2-7, with D perhaps TRBD1 (6 bases). V lost 2 bases to trimming and J lost 2 bases, with 13 bases between them. Per germline, CDR1 MNHNS and CDR2 SASEGT. This CDR3 is 15 amino acids long.

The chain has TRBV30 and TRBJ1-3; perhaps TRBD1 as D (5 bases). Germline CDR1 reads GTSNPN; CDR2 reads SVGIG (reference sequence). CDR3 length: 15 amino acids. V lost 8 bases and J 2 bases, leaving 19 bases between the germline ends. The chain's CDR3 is CARRSGTGTGNTIYF. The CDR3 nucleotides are TGTGCCAGAAGATCCGGGACTGGAACTGGAAACACCATATATTTT.

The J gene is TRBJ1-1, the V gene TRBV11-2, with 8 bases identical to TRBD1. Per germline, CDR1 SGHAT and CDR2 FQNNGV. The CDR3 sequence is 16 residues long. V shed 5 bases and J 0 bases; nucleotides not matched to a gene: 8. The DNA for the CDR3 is TGTGCCAGCAGCCTTCAGGGGGCAGGGGTGAACACTGAAGCTTTCTTT. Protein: CASSLQGAGVNTEAFF.